This T cell receptor beta chain comes out of a study of T cell repertoires in cytomegalovirus infection. Study information: Public TCR beta signature analysis indicated the presence of both CMV infection and matching HLA type.

For this clonotype: Its antigen is currently unknown. A read error is possible here, since a much larger clone lies one base away.

Findings and limits, study-wide: HLA-C-restricted TCR beta clonotypes specific for CMV led the ex vivo response.

The CDR3 is 15 residues long. TCRdb re-called the reads through MiXCR, storing one row per CDR3 protein. The data contain about 83,000 distinct CDR3 sequences, around 49% of them seen just once; the ten biggest clones take up 80% to 95%. Sequencing was performed on CD8+ T cells from cultured PBMCs, taken from culture after CMV antigen stimulation. The V gene is TRBV12-3 or TRBV12-4, the J gene TRBJ1-1, with 8 bases matching TRBD1. This TCR derives from a human donor in good health (CMV status not recorded). Some clones in this sample may be carry-over from other donors' samples. As DNA, the CDR3 is TGTGTCAGCAGCCCCCCGACAGGGGTTAACACTGAAGCTTTCTTT. Translating gives CVSSPPTGVNTEAFF.